Presented here are 32 T cell receptor beta chains from one specimen sequenced in a study of cytomegalovirus exposure and HLA in healthy donors. It was with 60 Vbeta and 13 Jbeta primers that the PCR ran. TCRdb's table, derived via immunoSEQ multiplex PCR, lists solely in-frame clones and lacks some. The sample comprises about 120,000 clones, more than 60% of which are singletons, and about 2.5% rests with the top ten. The sequenced material came from PBMCs. Source of these receptors: a middle-aged woman in good health and CMV-seropositive.

The V and J genes are TRBV15 and TRBJ2-1; 9 nucleotides agree with TRBD2. Germline CDR1 is LNHNV and CDR2 is YYDKDF (reference sequence). The CDR3 consists of 15 residues. Germline trimming cut 5 bases from V and 3 bases from J; bases unmatched to any gene: 5. The CDR3 coding sequence is TGTGCCACCAGCCTGACTAGCGGAGACTACAATGAGCAGTTCTTC. This encodes CATSLTSGDYNEQFF.

This chain uses TRBV6-4 with TRBJ2-1; 7 nucleotides agree with TRBD1. V lost 0 bases and J lost 9; bases outside the gene matches: 5. CDR3 size: 14 residues. CDR1 and CDR2 from the germline V gene are MRHNA and SNTAGT. The CDR3 here is CASSDSLGGSEQFF. CDR3 nucleotide sequence: TGTGCCAGCAGTGACTCCCTAGGGGGCAGTGAGCAGTTCTTC.

CDR3 sequence: CASRLGGTNYEQYF. In DNA form, the CDR3 reads TGTGCCAGCAGATTAGGCGGGACTAACTACGAGCAGTACTTC. The chain carries TRBV6-5 and TRBJ2-7; 7 nucleotides line up with TRBD2. V was pared by 6 bases and J by 3 bases, with 8 bases of the junction left unmatched. Germline CDR1 reads MNHEY; CDR2 reads SVGAGI. This CDR3 is built from 14 residues.

The sample holds a few counts of this clone. This chain links TRBV25-1 with TRBJ1-4, with a possible D match to TRBD1 (6 bases). Trimming shortened V by 5 bases and J by 7 bases, and 11 bases separated the two germline ends. Looked up from germline, CDR1 is MGHDK and CDR2 is SYGVNS. CDR3 length: 13 residues. CDR3 coding DNA: TGTGCCAGCAGTTACAGGGCGGGTGAAAAACTGTTTTTT. This encodes CASSYRAGEKLFF.

The chain joins TRBV7-3 to TRBJ2-2; 14 positions match TRBD2. CDR1 and CDR2 from the germline V gene are SGHTA and FQGTGA. Trimming took 5 bases from V and 8 from J; bases not matched to a gene: 10. The CDR3 loop spans 17 amino acids. CDR3 loop: CASSRYSGTSGSGELFF. CDR3 in DNA: TGTGCCAGCAGCAGATACTCCGGGACTAGCGGGAGTGGGGAGCTGTTTTTT.

The chain couples TRBV19 to TRBJ2-3; tentatively, D is TRBD1 (6 bases). Trimming left V 4 bases short and J 4 bases short, with 15 bases between. The CDR3 consists of 15 residues. Germline-derived CDR1 and CDR2 are LNHDA and SQIVND (reference sequence). For the CDR3, the DNA is TGTGCCAGTAGTAATACAGGGATGTCGGCAGATACGCAGTATTTT. Its protein is CASSNTGMSADTQYF.

This sequence joins TRBV6-4 and TRBJ1-3; unclear D gene. The V end lost 3 bases, the J end lost 0 bases, and 12 bases lay between the germline ends. Looked up from germline, CDR1 is MRHNA and CDR2 is SNTAGT. This CDR3 has 16 amino acids. The CDR3 DNA sequence: TGTGCCAGCAGTGAAGGCGGCTACCACTCTGGAAACACCATATATTTT. This encodes CASSEGGYHSGNTIYF.

In this sample, this clone turned up a few times. V and J are TRBV2 and TRBJ1-2; TRBD1 aligns across 10 bases. Germline values: CDR1 SNHLY, CDR2 FYNNEI. This CDR3 contains 14 residues. The V and J ends lost 6 bases and 5 bases, in that order; junction bases with no gene match: 6. CDR3 coding DNA: TGTGCCAGCAGAGGGACAGGGGTAGGGTATGGCTACACCTTC. Its translation: CASRGTGVGYGYTF.

This clone was observed a few times. The J gene is TRBJ1-5, the V gene TRBV6-5, with a possible D match to TRBD1 (6 bases). With 7 bases removed from V and 4 bases from J, the gap between germline ends came to 14 bases. The CDR3 totals 14 residues. CDR1 and CDR2 from the germline V gene are MNHEY and SVGAGI. The CDR3 bases are TGTGCCAGCACCGCAGGGACACGAAATCAGCCCCAGCATTTT. It is translated as CASTAGTRNQPQHF.

The chain has TRBV5-1 and TRBJ2-5; TRBD2 matches at 9 bases. The germline CDR1 and CDR2 sequences are SGHRS and YFSETQ. The length of the CDR3 is 16 residues. J was trimmed by 3 bases and V by 0 bases; bases with no gene match: 6. The DNA for the CDR3 is TGCGCCAGCAGCTTGGAGGTGCGGGGGGGTAAAGAGACCCAGTACTTC. It yields the protein CASSLEVRGGKETQYF.

The CDR3 is CASSYSQWGHNQPQHF. CDR3 nucleotide sequence: TGTGCCAGCAGTTACTCGCAGTGGGGGCACAATCAGCCCCAGCATTTT. The chain couples TRBV6-7 to TRBJ1-5; a weak D match, TRBD1 (6 bases). TRBV6-7 belongs to the ORF category, with a function that is uncertain. V was shortened by 0 bases and J by 3 bases, with 12 bases between the two germline ends. This CDR3 is 16 amino acids long.

The chain recombines TRBV4-3 with TRBJ2-2; D is possibly TRBD2 (6 bases). Trimming took off 3 bases at V and 2 bases at J, with 13 bases between the two ends. The CDR3 runs to 16 residues. Germline CDR1 LGHNA, CDR2 YSLEER. CDR3 region: CASSHRGEGNTGELFF. The CDR3 DNA follows: TGCGCCAGCAGCCATCGCGGGGAAGGTAACACCGGGGAGCTGTTTTTT.

This chain joins TRBV21-1 and TRBJ1-5; the table's D call, TRBD1, was not checked against the DNA. TRBV21-1 is flagged as a pseudogene. This CDR3 is 15 amino acids long. The CDR3 is CASSSRQEPNQPQHF. The CDR3 bases are TGTGCCAGCAGCTCTCGACAGGAGCCCAATCAGCCCCAGCATTTT.

The rearrangement joins TRBV6-5 to TRBJ2-1; D may be TRBD2 (6 bases). The CDR3 sequence is 15 residues long. V was pared by 2 bases and J by 5 bases, with 13 bases between. CDR1 MNHEY and CDR2 SVGAGI come from the germline V gene. CDR3 protein: CASSYQNGGDNEQFF. In DNA, the CDR3 is TGTGCCAGCAGTTACCAAAACGGAGGGGACAATGAGCAGTTCTTC.

This chain links TRBV2 with TRBJ1-6; 9 bases match TRBD1. Germline CDR1 reads SNHLY; CDR2 reads FYNNEI. This CDR3 is 15 amino acids long. V was pared by 7 bases and J by 9 bases, with 10 bases of the junction left unmatched. The CDR3 spells CASTRDTGGGSPLHF. The CDR3 bases are TGTGCCAGCACCAGAGATACAGGGGGCGGTTCACCCCTCCACTTT. Full variable domain (rest looked up from reference TRBV2 and TRBJ1-6): EPEVTQTPSHQVTQMGQEVILRCVPISNHLYFYWYRQILGQKVEFLVSFYNNEISEKSEIFDDQFSVERPDGSNFTLKIRSTKLEDSAMYFCASTRDTGGGSPLHFGNGTRLTVT.

The chain employs TRBV4-3 and TRBJ2-3; the match to TRBD2 covers 13 bases. J lost 2 bases, V lost 3 bases, and 2 bases had no gene match. CDR3 length: 16 residues. Germline values: CDR1 LGHNA, CDR2 YSLEER. CDR3 DNA sequence: TGCGCCAGCAGCCAGGGACTAGCGGGACCCACAGATACGCAGTATTTT. Its protein product is CASSQGLAGPTDTQYF.

The chain combines TRBV9 with TRBJ2-1; tentatively, D is TRBD1 (6 bases). Germline CDR1 and CDR2: SGDLS and YYNGEE. Trimming took off 0 bases at V and 4 bases at J, with 11 bases between the two ends. The CDR3 is 15 residues long. CDR3 in DNA: TGTGCCAGCAGCGTAGAGGGGGACCCTTACAATGAGCAGTTCTTC. Its protein product is CASSVEGDPYNEQFF.

V is TRBV19 and J is TRBJ1-2; no definite D call. The CDR3 length is 14 residues. Germline CDR1 is LNHDA and CDR2 is SQIVND (reference sequence). V lost 4 bases to trimming and J lost 2 bases, with 11 bases between them. The CDR3 DNA follows: TGTGCCAGTAGTAGAACGGGTGTGAACTATGGCTACACCTTC. It translates to CASSRTGVNYGYTF. The variable domain in full, with the rest retrieved from reference TRBV19 and TRBJ1-2, is DGGITQSPKYLFRKEGQNVTLSCEQNLNHDAMYWYRQDPGQGLRLIYYSQIVNDFQKGDIAEGYSVSREKKESFPLTVTSAQKNPTAFYLCASSRTGVNYGYTFGSGTRLTVV.

This chain uses TRBV5-1 with TRBJ1-1; the D is unclear. The V end was cut by 5 bases, the J end by 0 bases, with 8 bases between. This CDR3 spans 13 amino acids. In germline, CDR1 is SGHRS, CDR2 YFSETQ. CDR3 nucleotides: TGCGCCAGCAGTGGCGGTATGAACACTGAAGCTTTCTTT. It translates to CASSGGMNTEAFF.

The genes are TRBV15 and TRBJ2-5; 11 positions match TRBD2. This CDR3 has 16 amino acids. Trimming took 4 bases from V and 3 from J; bases not matched to a gene: 7. Germline V gene sequence: CDR1 LNHNV, CDR2 YYDKDF (reference sequence). CDR3 sequence (DNA): TGTGCCACCAGCACGACTAGCGGGAATGGGAAAGAGACCCAGTACTTC. Protein sequence: CATSTTSGNGKETQYF.

The J gene is TRBJ1-1, the V gene TRBV29-1; TRBD1 matches 8 bases. CDR3 length equals 12 residues. Losses at the gene ends were 6 bases for V and 4 bases for J; bases not matched to a gene: 4. Germline V lookup: CDR1 SQVTM, CDR2 ANQGSEA. The CDR3 DNA follows: TGCAGCGTAGTTCAGGGGGCCACTGAAGCTTTCTTT. It is translated as CSVVQGATEAFF.

V is TRBV7-2 and J is TRBJ1-1, with D maybe TRBD1 (5 bases). In germline, CDR1 is SGHTA, CDR2 FQGNSA. This CDR3 contains 13 residues. V dropped 2 bases and J dropped 3 bases, with 7 bases sitting between them. The CDR3 is CASSLRGDTEAFF. The CDR3 DNA reads as TGTGCCAGCAGCTTAAGGGGTGACACTGAAGCTTTCTTT.

V usage is TRBV6-5 and J usage is TRBJ2-3; D may be TRBD2 (5 bases). Looked up from germline, CDR1 is MNHEY and CDR2 is SVGAGI. The CDR3 consists of 16 residues. V shed 0 bases and J shed 0 bases, with 10 bases lying between them. The CDR3 DNA reads TGTGCCAGCAGTTACTCGAGGGTCTCTAGCACAGATACGCAGTATTTT. As protein: CASSYSRVSSTDTQYF.

The V gene is TRBV7-8, the J gene TRBJ1-6; 8 positions agree with TRBD1. The CDR3 is 16 residues long. After removal of 5 bases from V and 3 bases from J, the junction contained 6 bases not matched to a gene. Looked up from germline, CDR1 is SGHVS and CDR2 is FQNEAQ. The CDR3 spells CASSDGQGLYNSPLHF. Written as DNA, the CDR3 is TGTGCCAGCAGCGACGGACAGGGACTCTATAATTCACCCCTCCACTTT.

CDR3 sequence: CAWSLGGSGNQPQHF. CDR3 in DNA: TGTGCCTGGAGTTTGGGGGGGTCTGGCAATCAGCCCCAGCATTTT. V is TRBV30 and J is TRBJ1-5, with D tentatively TRBD1 (5 bases). The CDR3 has 15 amino acids. CDR1 and CDR2 (germline): GTSNPN, SVGIG (reference sequence). Trimming cost V 2 bases and J 2 bases, with 13 bases left between them.

The chain carries TRBV9 and TRBJ2-6, with 8 bases matching TRBD1. CDR1 is SGDLS, CDR2 YYNGEE, per germline. This CDR3 has 18 residues. V lost 4 bases to trimming and J lost 4 bases; unmatched junction nucleotides: 13. CDR3 nucleotides: TGTGCCAGCAGCCACCCCGCCCAGGGGGCGAACGGGGCCAACGTCCTGACTTTC. Protein: CASSHPAQGANGANVLTF.

J is TRBJ2-5 and V is TRBV5-1; the match to TRBD2 covers 12 bases. Trimming at V came to 0 bases and at J to 3 bases, leaving 12 bases not matched to a gene. Germline CDR1 is SGHRS and CDR2 is YFSETQ. The CDR3 extends over 19 amino acids. The CDR3 DNA sequence: TGCGCCAGCAGCTTGGGTCTAGGGTCTAGCGGGGGGGCCGAAGAGACCCAGTACTTC. Translated, it gives CASSLGLGSSGGAEETQYF.

This chain connects TRBV2 to TRBJ1-1, with D possibly matching TRBD1 (5 bases). V was shortened by 5 bases and J by 1 base, with 8 bases between the two germline ends. Germline-derived CDR1 and CDR2 are SNHLY and FYNNEI. The CDR3 consists of 13 residues. CDR3 protein: CASSTQGNTEAFF. The DNA for the CDR3 is TGTGCCAGCAGTACTCAGGGGAACACTGAAGCTTTCTTT.

The chain has TRBV7-3 and TRBJ2-5; 8 bases are a match to TRBD1. The CDR3 consists of 15 residues. Germline assignment: CDR1 SGHTA and CDR2 FQGTGA. The V gene end was trimmed by 2 bases and the J gene end by 5 bases; junction bases not matched to a gene: 7. CDR3: CASSLVRTGMETQYF. The DNA for the CDR3 is TGTGCCAGCAGCTTAGTCAGGACAGGGATGGAGACCCAGTACTTC.

The rearrangement links TRBV4-1 to TRBJ2-1; 10 nucleotides align to TRBD2. Germline loops: CDR1 MGHRA, CDR2 YSYEKL. The V and J ends lost 1 base and 4 bases, in that order; junction bases with no gene match: 7. This CDR3 has 17 amino acids. In DNA, the CDR3 is TGCGCCAGCAGCCAAGCGGCTAGCGGGGGCCGGTACAATGAGCAGTTCTTC. Translation gives CASSQAASGGRYNEQFF.

The genes are TRBV7-2 and TRBJ2-7; the match to TRBD1 covers 8 bases. The germline V gene has CDR1 SGHTA and CDR2 FQGNSA. The CDR3 consists of 15 residues. Losses at the gene ends were 5 bases for V and 2 bases for J; bases not matched to a gene: 8. CDR3 sequence (DNA): TGTGCCAGCAGCACCGACAGGGGCGGCACCTACGAGCAGTACTTC. It yields the protein CASSTDRGGTYEQYF.

The chain links TRBV5-4 to TRBJ2-3; 7 bases agree with TRBD1. The CDR3 sequence is 15 residues long. CDR1 and CDR2 (germline): SGHNT, YYREEE (reference sequence). J was trimmed by 0 bases and V by 0 bases; bases with no gene match: 1. CDR3 nucleotides: TGTGCCAGCAGCTTGGGACAGGGAAGCACAGATACGCAGTATTTT. Translated: CASSLGQGSTDTQYF.